These T cell receptor beta chains were read from a single sample in a study of T cells in Graves' hyperthyroidism and ophthalmopathy. Each CDR3 protein is one row after TCRdb ran MiXCR on the multiplex PCR reads. The sample lists over 500,000 distinct CDR3 sequences; about 16% were seen once. The material sequenced was blood. These receptors were taken from a woman under 40 with Graves' ophthalmopathy. CDR3s include the opening cysteine and the closing phenylalanine or tryptophan. Each record gives: clone size, V gene, J gene, D gene, CDR3 DNA, CDR3 protein. A D gene is named only where the DNA matches it firmly. Clone size, where shown, is once, few, many, or a class for clones that have expanded.

-,TRBV20-1,TRBJ1-1,-,TGCAGTGCCACATTCAGGAACACTGAAGCTTTCTTT,CSATFRNTEAFF
many,TRBV5-1,TRBJ2-3,TRBD2,TGCGCCAGCAAGTGGCGGGAGGCCACAGATACGCAGTATTTT,CASKWREATDTQYF
-,TRBV12-3/TRBV12-4,TRBJ2-1,TRBD2,TGTGCCAGCAGTTTACCGTCCTTAGCGGGAGGGAGGTACAATGAGCAGTTCTTC,CASSLPSLAGGRYNEQFF
many,TRBV7-2,TRBJ2-2,-,TGTGCCAGCAGCTTAGAGGTCGGGGAGCTGTTTTTT,CASSLEVGELFF
many,TRBV20-1,TRBJ2-7,-,TGCAGTGCCACGGACGGCCTGTACGAGCAGTACTTC,CSATDGLYEQYF
-,TRBV7-2,TRBJ2-5,TRBD2,TGTGCCAGCAGCGTCGGGACTAGCGGGAGTGAGACCCAGTACTTC,CASSVGTSGSETQYF
few,TRBV19,TRBJ2-7,-,TGTGCCAGTAGTAGATCTAGGGGGAGCTACGAGCAGTACTTC,CASSRSRGSYEQYF
many,TRBV12-3/TRBV12-4,TRBJ2-1,-,TGTGCCAGCAGCCCGGACAGCAACAATGAGCAGTTCTTC,CASSPDSNNEQFF
few,TRBV10-3,TRBJ1-1,-,TGTGCCATCAGCCTTGGGCCGGGGACGGGCACTGAAGCTTTCTTT,CAISLGPGTGTEAFF
few,TRBV7-8,TRBJ2-1,-,TGTGCCAGCAGCTCCCGGGACACGCAGTTCTTC,CASSSRDTQFF
many,TRBV18,TRBJ2-7,-,TGTGCCAGCTCACCACCGGGTGGGGGAGAGCAGTACTTC,CASSPPGGGEQYF
-,TRBV4-2,TRBJ2-2,TRBD2,TGTGCCAGCAGCCAAGAGGAGGGAGGGTACACCGGGGAGCTGTTTTTT,CASSQEEGGYTGELFF
many,TRBV4-1,TRBJ2-3,TRBD2,TGCGCCAGCAGCCGCGTCCCGGGACTAGCGAGCACAGATACGCAGTATTTT,CASSRVPGLASTDTQYF
few,TRBV29-1,TRBJ2-1,-,TGCAGCGTTGAAGGGATGGGGGACAATGAGCAGTTCTTC,CSVEGMGDNEQFF
-,TRBV28,TRBJ2-2,-,TGTGCCAGCAAGATGGTCACCGGGGAGCTGTTTTTT,CASKMVTGELFF
-,TRBV5-5,TRBJ2-7,-,TGTGCCAGCAGGAGGGACTGGCCCTACGAGCAGTACTTC,CASRRDWPYEQYF
many,TRBV30,TRBJ2-7,-,TGTGCCTGGGGACAGTCCTACGAGCAGTACTTC,CAWGQSYEQYF
many,TRBV29-1,TRBJ1-1,-,TGCAGCGTTTATAGGGCGGTGGACACTGAAGCTTTCTTT,CSVYRAVDTEAFF
many,TRBV3-1,TRBJ2-3,TRBD2,TGTGCCAGCAGCCAAGATAGCGGGAGGGGCACAGATACGCAGTATTTT,CASSQDSGRGTDTQYF
many,TRBV28,TRBJ2-1,-,TGTGCCAGCAGTTTGGCAGGGTTGATTACCTACAATGAGCAGTTCTTC,CASSLAGLITYNEQFF
many,TRBV5-1,TRBJ2-7,-,TGCGCCAGCAGCTTGGAGGCAGCCAGCGTCTCCTACGAGCAGTACTTC,CASSLEAASVSYEQYF
few,TRBV7-2,TRBJ1-2,-,TGTGCCAGCAGCTTCCACTTGGGTGGCTACACCTTC,CASSFHLGGYTF
few,TRBV7-2,TRBJ2-4,-,TGTGCCAGCAGCTTCAAACGGACCATAGCCAAAAACATTCAGTACTTC,CASSFKRTIAKNIQYF
few,TRBV28,TRBJ2-2,-,TGTGCCAGCAGTTTCGGTAGCGCCGGGGAGCTGTTTTTT,CASSFGSAGELFF
-,TRBV10-2,TRBJ2-1,TRBD2,TGCGTCAGCCAGCGGGAGAGCTCCTACAATGAGCAGTTCTTC,CVSQRESSYNEQFF
-,TRBV2,TRBJ1-2,-,TGTGCCAGCAGTCGAATAAATGGCTACACCTTC,CASSRINGYTF
few,TRBV7-9,TRBJ1-4,-,TGTGCCAGCAGCTTAGGGCGTCAGTCAACTAATGAAAAACTGTTTTTT,CASSLGRQSTNEKLFF
-,TRBV6-1,TRBJ2-5,TRBD1,TGTGCCAGCGGGGACAGGGCGGTTAAATGGACCCAGTACTTC,CASGDRAVKWTQYF
many,TRBV30,TRBJ1-2,-,TGTGCCTGGAGTATTACAGGGATTCACACCTTC,CAWSITGIHTF
-,TRBV5-6,TRBJ2-7,-,TGTGCCAGCAGCTTCGGCGGAAGCAAATACGAGCAGTACTTC,CASSFGGSKYEQYF
many,TRBV7-2,TRBJ2-2,TRBD2,TGTGCCAGCAGCTCAGAAATACTAGCGGGAGTAGGCACCGGGGAGCTGTTTTTT,CASSSEILAGVGTGELFF
-,TRBV10-3,TRBJ1-4,TRBD1,TGTGCCATCAGTGCTACAGGGGGCTTCGGTGAAAAACTGTTTTTT,CAISATGGFGEKLFF
many,TRBV7-3,TRBJ2-5,-,TGTGCCAGCAGCTTATTCTCTGCGGACATTGGGACCGAGACCCAGTACTTC,CASSLFSADIGTETQYF
-,TRBV15,TRBJ2-3,-,TGTGCCACCAGCATGGACCCGGGGGATACGCAGTATTTT,CATSMDPGDTQYF
many,TRBV5-1,TRBJ1-2,-,TGCGCCAGCAGCTCCGCGGGGGCGGAGGGGTATGGCTACACCTTC,CASSSAGAEGYGYTF
-,TRBV28,TRBJ2-2,-,TGTGCCAGTCATTCGAACACCGGGGAGCTGTTTTTT,CASHSNTGELFF
-,TRBV12-3/TRBV12-4,TRBJ2-7,-,TGTGCCAGCAGTCGCCAACTAGGGAGCGAGCAGTACTTC,CASSRQLGSEQYF
many,TRBV7-9,TRBJ2-1,-,TGTGCCAGCAGCTTAGCGGGTGACTCCATAGACAATGAGCAGTTCTTC,CASSLAGDSIDNEQFF
-,TRBV29-1,TRBJ1-1,-,TGCAGCGTTTTGCCCGGGAGCACTGAAGCTTTCTTT,CSVLPGSTEAFF
-,TRBV20-1,TRBJ1-2,-,TGCAGTGCTAGCTTCTCTGGGGGCCAGGACTATGGCTACACCTTC,CSASFSGGQDYGYTF
-,TRBV9,TRBJ2-7,-,TGTGCCAGCAGCAAGACAGACCACGTATCCTACGAGCAGTACTTC,CASSKTDHVSYEQYF
few,TRBV29-1,TRBJ2-3,-,TGCAGCGTTGAAGATCCCTCAGATACGCAGTATTTT,CSVEDPSDTQYF
many,TRBV5-1,TRBJ2-7,TRBD2,TGCGCCAGCAGCGTCGGACTAGCGGGAGTGGTTTCCTACGAGCAGTACTTC,CASSVGLAGVVSYEQYF
many,TRBV6-2/TRBV6-3,TRBJ2-7,TRBD2,TGTGCCAGCAGCGGACTAGATTGGTTCGAGCAGTACTTC,CASSGLDWFEQYF